This passage covers 18 T cell receptor beta chains from one sample sequenced in a study of blood T cell repertoires in COVID-19. Sequenced by immunoSEQ multiplex PCR; TCRdb stores in-frame clones only, minus some. Of about 54,000 clones in the sample, around nine tenths were seen once. The sequenced sample consisted of peripheral blood. The source of these receptors is a woman in her thirties or forties with active COVID-19.

This chain connects TRBV7-2 to TRBJ2-7, with TRBD1 as a possible D gene (6 bases). CDR3 size: 15 residues. V was cut by 1 base and J by 3 bases, with 13 bases left in between. Germline CDR1 reads SGHTA; CDR2 reads FQGNSA. In DNA form, the CDR3 reads TGTGCCAGCAGCTTAGGGTTGAGGGGGTTCTACGAGCAGTACTTC. Protein sequence: CASSLGLRGFYEQYF.

A note on this clone: This sample includes further DNA sequences coding for the same CDR3. In DNA form, the CDR3 reads TGCGCCAGCAGCCAAGACAGGGGCTGGGGCGAGCAGTACTTC. This codes for CASSQDRGWGEQYF. The gene calls are TRBV4-3 and TRBJ2-7, with a tentative D call TRBD1 (6 bases). Germline V gene lookup returns CDR1 LGHNA and CDR2 YSLEER. CDR3 length: 14 amino acids. The ends were cut back, 0 bases at V and 6 bases at J, with 12 bases in the middle.

The V gene is TRBV11-1, the J gene TRBJ1-2; maybe TRBD1 (5 bases). The V end lost 5 bases, the J end lost 2 bases, and 6 bases lay between the germline ends. The CDR3 has 12 amino acids. Per the germline V gene, CDR1 is SGHAT and CDR2 is FQDESV (reference sequence). CDR3 amino acids: CASSPGNYGYTF. CDR3 sequence (DNA): TGTGCCAGCAGCCCAGGGAACTATGGCTACACCTTC.

V and J are TRBV7-6 and TRBJ2-3; 13 positions agree with TRBD2. Losses at the gene ends were 4 bases for V and 0 bases for J; bases not matched to a gene: 4. Germline lookup yields CDR1 SGHVS and CDR2 FNYEAQ. This CDR3 contains 17 residues. CDR3 in amino acids: CASSYRLAGGSTDTQYF. The CDR3 bases are TGTGCCAGCAGCTACAGACTAGCGGGGGGAAGCACAGATACGCAGTATTTT.

The V and J genes are TRBV19 and TRBJ1-2; a possible D gene is TRBD1 (5 bases). CDR1 is LNHDA, CDR2 SQIVND, per germline (reference sequence). The V end lost 4 bases, the J end lost 4 bases, and 16 bases lay between the germline ends. CDR3 length: 15 amino acids. The CDR3 spells CASSTRLSDSYGYTF. For the CDR3, the DNA is TGTGCCAGTAGTACACGCCTCTCAGACAGCTATGGCTACACCTTC.

The genes are TRBV12-3 or TRBV12-4 and TRBJ2-7, with 7 bases matching TRBD1. The CDR3 spans 13 residues. V shed 7 bases and J 7 bases; nucleotides not matched to a gene: 10. The CDR3 sequence: CASTTYRQGEQYF. In nucleotides, the CDR3 is TGTGCCAGCACTACATACCGACAGGGAGAGCAGTACTTC.

The chain employs TRBV9 and TRBJ2-7; TRBD1 aligns across 7 bases. The ends lost 0 bases at V and 6 bases at J; junction bases unmatched: 6. CDR3 length: 14 amino acids. The germline V gene encodes CDR1 SGDLS and CDR2 YYNGEE. The DNA of the CDR3 is TGTGCCAGCAGCGTAGCCTACAGGGGTGGCGAGCAGTACTTC. This encodes CASSVAYRGGEQYF.

The chain recombines TRBV6-1 with TRBJ2-3; TRBD1 aligns across 10 bases. V was pared by 1 base and J by 7 bases, with 5 bases of the junction left unmatched. The germline V gene has CDR1 MNHNS and CDR2 SASEGT. CDR3 length: 15 amino acids. The CDR3 here is CASSEETGGKNTQYF. The CDR3, as DNA: TGTGCCAGCAGTGAAGAGACAGGGGGCAAGAATACGCAGTATTTT.

The rearrangement joins TRBV7-8 to TRBJ1-6; tentative D call: TRBD1 (6 bases). Germline CDR1 is SGHVS and CDR2 is FQNEAQ. V dropped 5 bases and J dropped 0 bases, with 14 bases sitting between them. The CDR3 totals 17 residues. CDR3 in DNA: TGTGCCAGCAGCGGGAACAGGGCAAGCTCCTATAATTCACCCCTCCACTTT. It yields the protein CASSGNRASSYNSPLHF. The full variable domain, with the rest looked up from reference TRBV7-8 and TRBJ1-6, is GAGVSQSPRYKVAKRGQDVALRCDPISGHVSLFWYQQALGQGPEFLTYFQNEAQLDKSGLPSDRFFAERPEGSVSTLKIQRTQQEDSAVYLCASSGNRASSYNSPLHFGNGTRLTVT.

The CDR3 protein is CASSFTGQGGQEQYF. The CDR3 bases are TGTGCCAGCAGTTTTACGGGGCAGGGAGGTCAAGAGCAGTACTTC. The chain carries TRBV11-3 and TRBJ2-7, with a tentative D call TRBD2 (6 bases). The CDR3 consists of 15 residues. The ends were cut back, 6 bases at V and 7 bases at J, with 22 bases in the middle. CDR1 is SGHNT and CDR2 is YENEEA in the germline V gene.

The J gene is TRBJ2-5, the V gene TRBV24-1; tentatively, D is TRBD1 (6 bases). Germline CDR1 is KGHDR and CDR2 is SFDVKD. The CDR3 runs 13 residues. The V gene lost 6 bases and the J gene lost 5 bases, with 12 bases spanning the gap. The CDR3 region has the DNA TGTGCCACCAGTACAGGGTTTGACGAGACCCAGTACTTC. Its translation is CATSTGFDETQYF.

V gene TRBV9 combines with J gene TRBJ2-3; TRBD1 matches 7 bases. The germline V gene encodes CDR1 SGDLS and CDR2 YYNGEE. The V and J ends lost 1 base and 3 bases, in that order; junction bases with no gene match: 2. CDR3 length: 14 amino acids. CDR3 DNA: TGTGCCAGCAGCGTACGACAGGGAACAGATACGCAGTATTTT. It yields the protein CASSVRQGTDTQYF.

V is TRBV28 and J is TRBJ1-2; no reliable D call. Trimming left V 7 bases short and J 1 base short, with 10 bases between. CDR3 length equals 13 residues. Germline CDR1 and CDR2: MDHEN and SYDVKM. DNA for the CDR3: TGTGCCAGCAATATTAATTTTAACTATGGCTACACCTTC. Translation: CASNINFNYGYTF.

The chain couples TRBV9 to TRBJ1-2, with D possibly matching TRBD1 (6 bases). CDR1 SGDLS and CDR2 YYNGEE come from the germline V gene. CDR3 length equals 13 residues. V lost 4 bases, J lost 6 bases, and 13 bases lay in between. CDR3 protein: CASSPGTKDGYTF. CDR3 sequence (DNA): TGTGCCAGCAGCCCAGGGACAAAAGATGGCTACACCTTC. The complete variable domain, with remaining parts taken from reference TRBV9 and TRBJ1-2, reads DSGVTQTPKHLITATGQRVTLRCSPRSGDLSVYWYQQSLDQGLQFLIQYYNGEERAKGNILERFSAQQFPDLHSELNLSSLELGDSALYFCASSPGTKDGYTFGSGTRLTVV.

V gene TRBV5-6 combines with J gene TRBJ2-1; 10 bases align to TRBD2. With V trimmed by 3 bases and J by 7 bases, 16 bases remained unmatched. The CDR3 contains 18 residues. CDR1 SGHDT and CDR2 YYEEEE come from the germline V gene. The CDR3 reads CASSSERAGAGGRNEQFF. DNA for the CDR3: TGTGCCAGCAGCTCCGAGCGTGCTGGAGCGGGGGGGCGTAATGAGCAGTTCTTC. Combining the CDR3 with reference TRBV5-6 and TRBJ2-1 gives the whole variable domain DAGVTQSPTHLIKTRGQQVTLRCSPKSGHDTVSWYQQALGQGPQFIFQYYEEEERQRGNFPDRFSGHQFPNYSSELNVNALLLGDSALYLCASSSERAGAGGRNEQFFGPGTRLTVL.

The V gene is TRBV2, the J gene TRBJ2-7; a possible D gene is TRBD1 (6 bases). The length of the CDR3 is 11 residues. Trimming stripped 6 bases from V and 4 bases from J, with 7 bases between. Germline-derived CDR1 and CDR2 are SNHLY and FYNNEI. DNA for the CDR3: TGTGCCAGCAGAACAGGGTACGAGCAGTACTTC. Translated, it gives CASRTGYEQYF.

The rearrangement joins TRBV2 to TRBJ1-1; D is possibly TRBD1 (6 bases). The CDR3 length is 14 residues. The V end was cut by 7 bases, the J end by 11 bases, with 23 bases between. The germline V gene encodes CDR1 SNHLY and CDR2 FYNNEI. The CDR3 sequence: CASNQQGSPRGAFF. CDR3 DNA: TGTGCCAGCAACCAACAGGGTTCGCCACGGGGCGCTTTCTTT. Together with reference TRBV2 and TRBJ1-1, the CDR3 gives the full variable domain: EPEVTQTPSHQVTQMGQEVILRCVPISNHLYFYWYRQILGQKVEFLVSFYNNEISEKSEIFDDQFSVERPDGSNFTLKIRSTKLEDSAMYFCASNQQGSPRGAFFGQGTRLTVV.

A note on this clone: A junction end diverges from the germline sequence, so it may reflect a read error. The chain couples TRBV5-4 to TRBJ2-1; TRBD2 agrees at 8 bases. Per the germline V gene, CDR1 is SGHNT and CDR2 is YYREEE (reference sequence). CDR3 length equals 16 residues. The CDR3 loop is CASSLASSGQYNAQFF. The CDR3 DNA reads TGTGCCAGCAGCTTGGCTTCTAGCGGGCAGTACAATGCGCAGTTCTTC.